A selection of T cell receptor beta chains follows, all from one sample in a study of post-analysis software for immune sequencing data. TCRdb analysed the PCR reads with MiXCR anew, one entry per CDR3 protein. This repertoire shows approximately 730,000 distinct CDR3 sequences, about 45% found once; its top ten account for 4% to 5%. The sequencing input was blood. These receptors all stem from a girl aged 10 to 17 with multiple sclerosis. CDR3s include the opening cysteine and the closing phenylalanine or tryptophan. Fields, in order: V gene, clone size, D gene, J gene, CDR3 protein, CDR3 DNA. D genes are given only for firm matches. For some rows the clone size is stated as once, few or many, or as a class when expanded; others skip it.

TRBV20-1,.,.,TRBJ1-1,CSAPTPVGPEAFF,TGCAGTGCCCCGACACCCGTTGGGCCTGAAGCTTTCTTT
TRBV7-9,many,.,TRBJ2-7,CASSSPTSYEQYF,TGTGCCAGCAGCTCCCCCACTAGCTACGAGCAGTACTTC
TRBV21-1,.,.,TRBJ2-1,CASSKVVAEQFF,TGTGCCAGCAGCAAGGTGGTAGCGGAGCAGTTCTTC
TRBV7-9,few,TRBD2,TRBJ2-1,CASSLWSGGNNEQFF,TGTGCCAGCAGCTTGTGGAGCGGGGGGAACAATGAGCAGTTCTTC
TRBV13,.,TRBD1,TRBJ2-3,CASSSSFRDRGTDTQYF,TGTGCCAGCAGCTCTTCGTTCCGGGACAGGGGGACAGATACGCAGTATTTT
TRBV7-6,few,.,TRBJ2-7,CASSPVPDNSDEQYF,TGTGCCAGCAGCCCTGTGCCCGACAATTCTGACGAGCAGTACTTC
TRBV7-2,.,TRBD2,TRBJ2-1,CASSLSGEGINEQFF,TGTGCCAGCAGCCTCTCGGGGGAGGGAATAAATGAGCAGTTCTTC
TRBV12-3/TRBV12-4,few,.,TRBJ2-1,CASTSGGASGEQFF,TGTGCCAGCACCTCCGGGGGAGCCTCCGGTGAGCAGTTCTTC
TRBV7-3,.,.,TRBJ2-1,CASSLRAGVFGDEQFF,TGTGCCAGCAGCTTAAGGGCTGGGGTTTTCGGGGATGAGCAGTTCTTC
TRBV29-1,.,.,TRBJ2-6,CSVTRIGANVLTF,TGCAGCGTTACTCGGATTGGGGCCAACGTCCTGACTTTC
TRBV20-1,few,TRBD1,TRBJ1-5,CSANRGSGNQPQHF,TGCAGTGCTAACAGGGGATCGGGCAATCAGCCCCAGCATTTT
TRBV7-9,.,TRBD2,TRBJ2-1,CASLGLVENEQVF,TGTGCCAGCCTGGGACTAGTGGAGAATGAGCAGGTCTTC
TRBV29-1,few,TRBD2,TRBJ2-5,CSVDVTSGRETQYF,TGCAGCGTTGATGTCACTAGCGGGAGGGAGACCCAGTACTTC
TRBV7-9,.,TRBD1,TRBJ1-2,CASSPGQGVPYGYTF,TGTGCCAGCAGCCCCGGACAGGGAGTCCCCTATGGCTACACCTTC
TRBV20-1,.,TRBD1,TRBJ2-5,CSARALRTRDRGLETQYF,TGCAGTGCTAGAGCCTTACGAACCCGGGACAGGGGGCTGGAGACCCAGTACTTC
TRBV12-5,few,.,TRBJ2-1,CASGLGGSYEQFF,TGTGCTAGTGGTTTGGGGGGTTCTTATGAGCAGTTCTTC
TRBV27,once,.,TRBJ1-1,CANSFRGVNTEAFF,TGTGCCAACAGTTTTCGCGGGGTGAACACTGAAGCTTTCTTT
TRBV20-1,.,TRBD2,TRBJ2-7,CSARVPGLADTYEQYF,TGCAGTGCTAGAGTGCCGGGACTAGCCGACACCTACGAGCAGTACTTC
TRBV12-3/TRBV12-4,.,.,TRBJ2-5,CASSLRGTQYF,TGTGCCAGCAGCCTCCGGGGGACCCAGTACTTC
TRBV30,.,.,TRBJ2-7,CAWNPGDYEQYF,TGTGCCTGGAATCCAGGGGACTACGAGCAGTACTTC
TRBV20-1,.,.,TRBJ2-1,CSVRGSSYNEQFF,TGCAGTGTTCGTGGGAGCTCCTACAATGAGCAGTTCTTC
TRBV18,few,.,TRBJ2-3,CASSPPLATDTQYF,TGTGCCAGCTCACCCCCCCTAGCTACGGATACGCAGTATTTT
TRBV7-6,.,TRBD2,TRBJ2-1,CASSSGTSTYNEQFF,TGTGCCAGCAGCTCCGGGACTAGCACCTACAATGAGCAGTTCTTC
TRBV7-9,few,.,TRBJ2-5,CASSLWSGQGETQYF,TGTGCCAGCAGCTTATGGTCGGGACAAGGAGAGACCCAGTACTTC
TRBV11-2,.,.,TRBJ2-1,CASSLEGLEGSEQFF,TGTGCCAGCAGCTTAGAGGGACTCGAGGGGAGTGAGCAGTTCTTC
TRBV29-1,few,TRBD1,TRBJ2-7,CSGGQGTSYEQYF,TGCAGCGGTGGACAGGGGACTTCCTACGAGCAGTACTTC
TRBV12-3/TRBV12-4,.,.,TRBJ1-2,CASSLRSKYGYTF,TGTGCCAGCAGTTTAAGGTCGAAGTATGGCTACACCTTC
TRBV29-1,.,.,TRBJ2-1,CSGAPGDDSYNEQFF,TGCAGCGGAGCCCCGGGGGACGACTCCTACAATGAGCAGTTCTTC
TRBV18,few,.,TRBJ2-3,CASSPYAGRSTDTQYF,TGTGCCAGCTCACCCTATGCGGGGCGGAGCACAGATACGCAGTATTTT
TRBV5-1,.,TRBD2,TRBJ2-3,CASSFREGTQYF,TGCGCCAGCAGCTTCAGGGAGGGTACGCAGTATTTT
TRBV3-1,few,.,TRBJ1-5,CASSQNRVGGNQPQHF,TGTGCCAGCAGCCAAAACAGGGTTGGTGGCAATCAGCCCCAGCATTTT
TRBV7-2,.,TRBD2,TRBJ2-3,CASSFPGLAGGGTDTQYF,TGTGCCAGCAGCTTCCCGGGACTAGCGGGAGGGGGCACAGATACGCAGTATTTT
TRBV20-1,.,.,TRBJ1-1,CSARDHGGSGRTEAFF,TGCAGTGCTAGAGATCACGGGGGCTCAGGGAGAACTGAAGCTTTCTTT
TRBV20-1,.,.,TRBJ2-7,CSASGGAEPQYF,TGCAGTGCTAGCGGGGGAGCGGAGCCCCAGTACTTC
TRBV12-5,.,TRBD1,TRBJ2-2,CASGLFDRGTNNTGELFF,TGTGCTAGTGGTTTGTTCGACAGGGGCACTAACAACACCGGGGAGCTGTTTTTT
TRBV20-1,once,.,TRBJ1-5,CSAGQRPPRPQHF,TGTAGTGCCGGACAGCGCCCTCCCAGGCCCCAGCATTTT
TRBV20-1,.,TRBD2,TRBJ2-3,CSARSASGRNPYGTDTQYF,TGCAGTGCTAGATCTGCTAGCGGGAGGAACCCTTACGGCACAGATACGCAGTATTTT
TRBV29-1,.,TRBD1,TRBJ1-2,CSVEVGPGTVANYGYTF,TGCAGCGTTGAAGTGGGTCCCGGGACAGTAGCTAACTATGGCTACACCTTC
TRBV11-3,.,TRBD2,TRBJ2-1,CASSLGGTSFLNEQFF,TGTGCCAGCAGCTTAGGAGGGACTAGCTTCCTCAATGAGCAGTTCTTC
TRBV9,few,.,TRBJ1-5,CASSVGQGPPQHF,TGTGCCAGCAGCGTAGGGCAGGGTCCGCCCCAGCATTTT